The 4 T cell receptor beta chains presented below share a single source sample, sequenced in a study of post-analysis software for immune sequencing data. Study-level results: Patients showed TRBV5-6, TRBV5-1 and TRBV20-1 among a few TRBV segments more frequent than in controls.

The authors incorporated unique molecular identifiers into the TCR beta cDNA libraries. MiXCR, run by TCRdb on the PCR reads, gives a single entry per CDR3 protein. In the table there are about 820,000 distinct CDR3 sequences, under 70% of which are singletons. These TCRs are of unknown antigen specificity. Sequencing used blood. Receptors originate from a girl between 10 and 17 years old with multiple sclerosis.

J is TRBJ1-2 and V is TRBV29-1; D may be TRBD1 (6 bases). Germline V gene sequence: CDR1 SQVTM, CDR2 ANQGSEA. The V gene lost 4 bases and the J gene lost 4 bases, with 10 bases spanning the gap. The CDR3 runs to 12 residues. CDR3 in amino acids: CSVGNRAYGYTF. Written as DNA, the CDR3 is TGCAGCGTTGGGAACAGGGCCTATGGCTACACCTTC.

This clonotype appeared a few times. The rearrangement uses TRBV12-3 or TRBV12-4 and TRBJ1-2; D not resolved. The CDR3 has 13 residues. Trimming cost V 3 bases and J 4 bases, with 9 bases left between them. Here the CDR3 DNA reads TGTGCCAGCAGTTTGTCGACGGCCTATGGCTACACCTTC. Translation gives CASSLSTAYGYTF.

The V and J genes are TRBV7-2 and TRBJ2-7; D is unclear. This CDR3 region has 14 residues. Germline CDR1 is SGHTA and CDR2 is FQGNSA. V shed 5 bases and J shed 1 base, with 12 bases lying between them. CDR3 protein: CASSPTVPSYEQYF. The DNA of the CDR3 is TGTGCCAGCAGCCCAACCGTTCCGTCCTACGAGCAGTACTTC.

The chain combines TRBV5-1 with TRBJ1-2; maybe TRBD1 (5 bases). The CDR3 has 15 amino acids. The V gene's germline CDR1 is SGHRS and CDR2 YFSETQ. Trimming took off 5 bases at V and 3 bases at J, with 17 bases between the two ends. The CDR3 DNA follows: TGCGCCAGCAGAGGGGACGGGGTCGGCGACTATGGCTACACCTTC. This codes for CASRGDGVGDYGYTF. The full variable domain, rest sourced from reference TRBV5-1 and TRBJ1-2, is KAGVTQTPRYLIKTRGQQVTLSCSPISGHRSVSWYQQTPGQGLQFLFEYFSETQRNKGNFPGRFSGRQFSNSRSEMNVSTLELGDSALYLCASRGDGVGDYGYTFGSGTRLTVV.